This TCR beta chain was recovered during a study of T-cell memory formation after mild COVID-19. MiXCR, applied by TCRdb to the 5' RACE reads, yields one record per CDR3 protein. The sample records 200,000 to 300,000 distinct CDR3 sequences, 15% to 17% being singletons. With 5 bases removed from V and 4 bases from J, the gap between germline ends came to 14 bases. The V gene's germline CDR1 is SQVTM and CDR2 ANQGSEA. CDR3 length: 13 residues. This clonotype was seen a handful of times. Its antigen is undetermined. Findings of the study overall: Mainly CM and EM harbored the contracting CD4+ clones; mainly EMRA harbored the CD8+ ones.

Input material: PBMCs or a T cell subset sorted from them (not recorded which). This clonotype was obtained from an adult woman who had mild COVID-19 (a few samples of this study predate the infection). Cell type and time point are not known. V and J are TRBV29-1 and TRBJ1-1; D gene uncertain. CDR3 sequence (DNA): TGCAGCGTTACCGTTGACCCATCCACTGAAGCTTTCTTT. This sequence encodes CSVTVDPSTEAFF.